Listed below are T cell receptor beta chains from one sample, sequenced in a study of patients and donors after allogeneic stem cell transplantation. TCRdb used MiXCR to reprocess the RT-PCR reads, holding one entry per CDR3 protein. Of around 240,000 distinct CDR3 sequences in the sample, 14% were seen once. The sample comprised blood, either unsorted or a sorted T cell fraction (not recorded which). All receptors come from a human donor who was either an allogeneic HSCT recipient or a stem cell or donor lymphocyte infusion donor (not recorded which). It is not recorded whose cells these are; they may come from a transplant donor. Each CDR3 is given with its conserved first and last residue. A D gene is named only where the DNA matches it firmly. Size tells how often a clone was seen (once, few, many) or the class of an expanded clone, and some rows leave it out.

CDR3aa	CDR3nt	d_gene	abundance	v_gene	j_gene
CASSGKPGASGKADTQYF	TGTGCCAGCAGCGGCAAACCGGGGGCTAGCGGGAAGGCAGATACGCAGTATTTT	TRBD2	few	TRBV9	TRBJ2-3
CASREGAYTEAFF	TGTGCCAGCAGGGAAGGGGCGTACACTGAAGCTTTCTTT	-	few	TRBV6-4	TRBJ1-1
CASSLLTGGEQFF	TGTGCCAGCAGCTTACTTACGGGAGGTGAGCAGTTCTTC	TRBD2	-	TRBV7-3	TRBJ2-1
CATSRDGGQGRETQYF	TGTGCCACCAGCAGAGATGGGGGACAGGGGCGAGAGACCCAGTACTTC	TRBD1	many	TRBV15	TRBJ2-5
CATSRDSGGATGELFF	TGTGCCACCAGCAGAGATAGCGGGGGGGCCACCGGGGAGCTGTTTTTT	TRBD2	many	TRBV15	TRBJ2-2
CAISTGQIRPAGYTF	TGTGCCATCAGTACCGGACAGATCCGGCCGGCCGGCTACACCTTC	-	-	TRBV10-3	TRBJ1-2
CASSANSPSAAGELFF	TGTGCCAGCAGCGCCAACTCCCCTAGTGCGGCCGGGGAGCTGTTTTTT	-	-	TRBV7-2	TRBJ2-2
CSVGADISYEQYF	TGCAGCGTCGGGGCGGACATCTCCTACGAGCAGTACTTC	-	-	TRBV29-1	TRBJ2-7
CASSQGGGVEKLFF	TGCGCCAGCAGCCAAGGTGGGGGGGTTGAAAAACTGTTTTTT	-	few	TRBV4-1	TRBJ1-4
CASSIRQGKMGNQPQHF	TGTGCCAGTAGTATACGGCAGGGTAAGATGGGCAATCAGCCCCAGCATTTT	-	-	TRBV19	TRBJ1-5
CASSPAQAAEGATQYF	TGTGCCAGCAGCCCCGCTCAAGCGGCCGAGGGGGCGACCCAGTACTTC	TRBD1	-	TRBV4-2	TRBJ2-5
CSIQELGETQYF	TGCAGTATACAAGAGTTGGGGGAAACCCAGTACTTC	-	-	TRBV29-1	TRBJ2-5